This is a list of T cell receptor beta chains from one sample in a study of blood T cell repertoires in COVID-19. Here immunoSEQ multiplex PCR was the method, and the copy in TCRdb shows in-frame clones only, minus some. The sample gives 200,000 to 250,000 clones, roughly 86% of which show up once; 10% is in the top ten. Specimen: peripheral blood. All receptors come from a woman between 50 and 59 years old with COVID-19, enrolled during active disease. CDR3s include the opening cysteine and the closing phenylalanine or tryptophan. Fields, in order: CDR3 length, V gene, J gene, clone size, D gene, CDR3 protein, CDR3 DNA. A D gene is named only where the DNA matches it firmly. The size field is filled for only some rows; it gives once, few, many or a size class.

15	TRBV5-5	TRBJ2-2	-	TRBD1	CASSPGQVNTGELFF	TGTGCCAGCAGCCCCGGACAGGTTAACACCGGGGAGCTGTTTTTT
16	TRBV19	TRBJ1-5	-	TRBD1	CASSQTGGWNNQPQHF	TGTGCCAGTAGTCAGACAGGGGGCTGGAACAATCAGCCCCAGCATTTT
16	TRBV2	TRBJ1-6	-	TRBD1	CASGLSQGQAHSPLHF	TGTGCCAGCGGTCTGTCTCAGGGACAGGCGCATTCACCCCTCCACTTT
16	TRBV5-4	TRBJ1-6	-	TRBD1	CASSLAGTGVGSPLHF	TGTGCCAGCAGCCTAGCCGGGACAGGGGTTGGGTCACCCCTCCACTTT
11	TRBV9	TRBJ2-1	-	TRBD2	CASSFGGGQFF	TGTGCCAGCTCCTTCGGGGGGGGGCAGTTCTTC
14	TRBV12-5	TRBJ1-5	once	TRBD1	CASGRQGGNQPQHF	TGTGCTAGTGGTCGACAGGGTGGTAATCAGCCCCAGCATTTT
12	TRBV11-2	TRBJ1-2	-	TRBD1	CASSLDRVGYTF	TGTGCCAGCAGCTTGGACAGGGTAGGCTACACCTTC
14	TRBV25-1	TRBJ1-4	few	-	CASSEARGNEKLFF	TGTGCCAGCAGTGAAGCACGGGGGAATGAAAAACTGTTTTTT
14	TRBV24-1	TRBJ1-2	-	TRBD1	CATSDWDRSYGYTF	TGTGCCACCAGTGATTGGGACAGGAGCTATGGCTACACCTTC
13	TRBV6-6	TRBJ1-3	-	-	CASTSGRRRTIYF	TGTGCCAGCACCAGTGGGAGGCGGCGGACCATATATTTT
13	TRBV9	TRBJ2-1	-	TRBD2	CASSVVQSGGAFF	TGTGCCAGCAGCGTAGTACAGAGCGGGGGGGCGTTCTTC
17	TRBV14	TRBJ2-5	once	-	CASSQAIDRIQQETQYF	TGTGCCAGCAGCCAAGCTATAGACAGAATTCAACAAGAGACCCAGTACTTC
16	TRBV29-1	TRBJ2-1	-	TRBD1	CSVVPGQGARSNEQFF	TGCAGCGTTGTCCCGGGACAGGGGGCGAGGTCGAATGAGCAGTTCTTC
16	TRBV7-8	TRBJ1-2	-	TRBD1	CASSSLQGGANYGYTF	TGTGCCAGCAGCTCCTTACAGGGGGGAGCTAACTATGGCTACACCTTC
16	TRBV28	TRBJ1-3	-	-	CASSQTGVPASHTIYF	TGTGCCAGCAGTCAAACGGGGGTGCCCGCGTCCCACACCATATATTTT
16	TRBV10-3	TRBJ1-2	-	TRBD1	CAISDSDRGFNYGYTF	TGTGCCATCAGTGATTCGGACAGGGGATTTAACTATGGCTACACCTTC
16	TRBV7-9	TRBJ2-3	once	TRBD2	CASSLAQRGLTDTQYF	TGTGCCAGCAGCTTAGCTCAGCGGGGCCTCACAGATACGCAGTATTTT
13	TRBV30	TRBJ2-5	-	-	CAWSVRRGETQYF	TGTGCCTGGAGTGTACGACGAGGAGAGACCCAGTACTTC
13	TRBV6-1	TRBJ1-5	-	-	CASSEVGGWTQHF	TGTGCCAGCAGTGAAGTAGGAGGGTGGACCCAGCATTTT
14	TRBV2	TRBJ2-1	-	TRBD2	CASSRRGGLREQFF	TGTGCCAGCAGTCGGCGGGGGGGCCTCAGGGAGCAGTTCTTC
14	TRBV7-8	TRBJ1-2	-	TRBD1	CASSLGTGGQGYTF	TGTGCCAGCAGCTTAGGGACAGGGGGACAAGGCTACACCTTC
15	TRBV11-2	TRBJ1-2	-	TRBD1	CASSLQNFDRAGYTF	TGTGCCAGCAGCCTCCAGAACTTCGACAGGGCTGGCTACACCTTC
12	TRBV7-9	TRBJ1-1	few	-	CASSLNSAEAFF	TGTGCCAGCAGCCTTAACTCGGCTGAAGCTTTCTTT
13	TRBV12-3/TRBV12-4	TRBJ1-1	-	-	CASSLEGRSEAFF	TGTGCCAGCAGTTTAGAAGGGAGGTCTGAAGCTTTCTTT
15	TRBV5-1	TRBJ2-3	-	-	CASRSKGETTDTQYF	TGCGCCAGCAGATCAAAGGGGGAGACCACAGATACGCAGTATTTT
16	TRBV7-2	TRBJ2-3	-	TRBD1	CASSRRQGAMTDTQYF	TGTGCCAGCAGCCGGCGGCAGGGGGCAATGACAGATACGCAGTATTTT
15	TRBV21-1	TRBJ1-2	-	-	CASSKENEGWYGYTF	TGTGCCAGCAGCAAAGAGAACGAGGGTTGGTATGGCTACACCTTC
14	TRBV19	TRBJ1-4	-	TRBD1	CASSIGTAAEKLFF	TGTGCCAGTAGTATCGGGACAGCTGCTGAAAAACTGTTTTTT
15	TRBV20-1	TRBJ1-4	-	TRBD1	CSASIYRGQGEKLFF	TGCAGTGCCAGTATTTACAGGGGGCAGGGTGAAAAACTGTTTTTT
17	TRBV5-1	TRBJ2-5	-	TRBD2	CASSLVAGDRIQETQYF	TGCGCCAGCAGCTTGGTGGCGGGGGACCGAATACAAGAGACCCAGTACTTC
14	TRBV4-1	TRBJ1-1	-	TRBD1	CASSRLTGNAEAFF	TGCGCCAGCAGCCGTTTGACAGGGAACGCTGAAGCTTTCTTT
14	TRBV19	TRBJ2-7	-	-	CASKSQGEAYEQYF	TGTGCCAGTAAAAGCCAGGGGGAGGCCTACGAGCAGTACTTC
14	TRBV5-1	TRBJ2-5	-	TRBD1	CASSFQGVQETQYF	TGCGCCAGCAGCTTCCAGGGGGTACAAGAGACCCAGTACTTC
15	TRBV30	TRBJ2-3	-	-	CAWSLRGSRTDTQYF	TGTGCCTGGAGTTTAAGGGGTTCTCGCACAGATACGCAGTATTTT
13	TRBV19	TRBJ1-1	-	-	CASSLRPNTEAFF	TGTGCCAGTAGTCTTCGTCCGAACACTGAAGCTTTCTTT
15	TRBV10-3	TRBJ1-5	few	TRBD1	CAISESGDSDRPQHF	TGTGCCATCAGTGAGTCGGGGGACAGTGACCGGCCCCAGCATTTT
19	TRBV19	TRBJ1-5	-	TRBD1	CASRPDRGRLNGGNQPQHF	TGTGCCAGTAGACCGGACAGGGGGCGCCTTAATGGAGGCAATCAGCCCCAGCATTTT
15	TRBV6-5	TRBJ1-1	-	TRBD1	CASSSNRGLNTEAFF	TGTGCCAGCAGTTCCAACAGGGGACTGAACACTGAAGCTTTCTTT
12	TRBV6-5	TRBJ2-1	-	TRBD1	CASSTGVYEQFF	TGTGCCAGCAGTACAGGGGTATATGAGCAGTTCTTC
15	TRBV11-3	TRBJ2-1	few	TRBD1	CASSLGQDRGYEQFF	TGTGCCAGCAGCTTAGGACAGGACAGGGGCTATGAGCAGTTCTTC
13	TRBV12-3/TRBV12-4	TRBJ2-3	once	-	CASSSGVVDTQYF	TGTGCCAGCAGTTCCGGGGTTGTGGATACGCAGTATTTT
16	TRBV4-1	TRBJ2-2	-	-	CASSQEAGKNTGELFF	TGCGCCAGCAGCCAAGAGGCGGGGAAGAACACCGGGGAGCTGTTTTTT
14	TRBV3-1/TRBV3-2	TRBJ1-5	-	TRBD1	CASSQQGAKQPQHF	TGTGCCAGCAGCCAACAGGGGGCGAAACAGCCCCAGCATTTT
15	TRBV19	TRBJ2-3	-	TRBD1	CASSIGRDRGGTQYF	TGTGCCAGTAGTATAGGCCGGGACAGGGGAGGCACGCAGTATTTT
14	TRBV19	TRBJ1-1	few	-	CASSFGGMNTEAFF	TGTGCCAGTAGTTTTGGGGGGATGAACACTGAAGCTTTCTTT